The clone carrying this TCR beta chain was observed many times. TCRdb reprocessed the 5' RACE reads with MiXCR, giving one entry per CDR3 protein. The sample lists about 96,000 distinct CDR3 sequences, 15% to 20% occurring once. This sample was included in a study of T cells of healthy individuals. The clonotype originates from a human donor in good health.

CDR3 protein: CASSQGPAPDEQFF. The CDR3, as DNA: TGTGCCAGCAGCCAAGGGCCAGCCCCCGATGAGCAGTTCTTC. The chain has TRBV3-1 and TRBJ2-1, with D uncertain. Per the germline V gene, CDR1 is LGHDT and CDR2 is YNNKEL (reference sequence). V lost 1 base, J lost 8 bases, and 12 bases lay in between. The CDR3 is 14 amino acids.